This T cell receptor beta chain is drawn from a study of blood T cells in healthy people across ages. The use of a sample-barcoded 5' primer and a J-beta primer mix characterized a second PCR of about 7 to 12 cycles. TCRdb re-derived calls from the 5' RACE reads in MiXCR, one entry per CDR3 protein. This repertoire shows some 640,000 distinct CDR3 sequences, around 31% found once; its top ten account for about 15%. The CDR3 loop spans 12 amino acids. The V gene lost 3 bases and the J gene lost 8 bases, with 9 bases spanning the gap. The germline CDR1 and CDR2 sequences are KGHDR and SFDVKD. The clonotype was recovered from a woman over 75 in good health. Sequencing used blood. V usage is TRBV24-1 and J usage is TRBJ1-2, with a weak D call TRBD1 (6 bases). CDR3 DNA: TGTGCCACCAGTGATCCCGGACAGGGCTACACCTTC. Its protein is CATSDPGQGYTF.